A selection of T cell receptor beta chains follows, all from one sample in a study of blood T cell repertoires in COVID-19. Profiled with immunoSEQ multiplex PCR; TCRdb holds only in-frame clones, not every one. The table records approximately 65,000 clones, 90% of them present only once. The sample was peripheral blood. These receptors all stem from a man between 50 and 59 years old with COVID-19, enrolled during active disease. Both conserved end residues are part of each CDR3. The order of the fields is J gene, V gene, CDR3 protein.

>TRBJ2-7|TRBV6-4
CASSVRRTEMLEGYEQYF
>TRBJ1-1|TRBV27
CASRDRHEAFF
>TRBJ1-6|TRBV19
CASSNRGSSPLHF
>TRBJ2-7|TRBV4-2
CASSQGPERVSEQYF
>TRBJ1-2|TRBV18
CASSPGQRGNVGYTF
>TRBJ2-5|TRBV7-2
CASSPRVRGLETQYF
>TRBJ1-2|TRBV5-6
CASSDTPTGGNYGYTF
>TRBJ2-7|TRBV7-9
CASSPLGTSGRFGEQYF
>TRBJ1-4|TRBV5-1
CASSVTGDPTNEKLFF
>TRBJ2-5|TRBV11-2
CASSSPRGRGETQYF
>TRBJ1-4|TRBV5-1
CASSPDRGGEKLFF
>TRBJ2-7|TRBV15
CATRESGPAYEQYF
>TRBJ1-1|TRBV14
CASSQDWDSTEAFF
>TRBJ2-7|TRBV4-1
CASSLRTSGGGEQYF
>TRBJ1-1|TRBV11-2
CASSLERGSEAFF
>TRBJ1-5|TRBV19
CASSMEGYGNQPQHF
>TRBJ1-3|TRBV9
CASSVGTGGNTIYF
>TRBJ1-1|TRBV19
CASESGTGWSFF
>TRBJ2-7|TRBV19
CASSIGAGVSYEQYF
>TRBJ2-5|TRBV3-1/TRBV3-2
CASSQGAGGETQYF
>TRBJ2-1|TRBV6-6
CASSFGTSGRVGEQFF
>TRBJ2-7|TRBV18
CASSPDRDEQYF
>TRBJ1-2|TRBV10-3
CAISSAGVDYGYTF
>TRBJ2-1|TRBV5-8
CASSSPGLADEQFF
>TRBJ1-1|TRBV19
CASSLGDRLNTEAFF
>TRBJ2-7|TRBV4-2
CASSQGPRGGLADYEQYF
>TRBJ2-1|TRBV27
CASSLLRSYNEQFF
>TRBJ1-2|TRBV15
CATSRDLQGDRYTF
>TRBJ2-1|TRBV2
CASQGTTDYGNKQYNEQFF
>TRBJ1-5|TRBV20-1
CSASDQGVGQPQHF
>TRBJ2-5|TRBV6-5
CASSYATGEKTQYF
>TRBJ1-2|TRBV9
CASTSAGRYVGYTF
>TRBJ1-3|TRBV29-1
CSVPGGVSGNTIYF